These 20 T cell receptor beta chains were sequenced from one sample in a study of blood T cell repertoires in COVID-19. Only in-frame clones appear in the TCRdb table, and some are missing; sequencing was by immunoSEQ multiplex PCR. The table has tens of thousands of clones, about 78% seen once. Sequencing used peripheral blood. These receptors were taken from a man aged 80 or over with acute or convalescent COVID-19.

This chain joins TRBV10-1 and TRBJ2-5; D unresolved. V was clipped by 0 bases and J by 4 bases, with 12 bases between them. CDR3 length: 15 residues. Germline values: CDR1 WNHNN, CDR2 SYGVQD (reference sequence). CDR3 residues: CASSESLVRGETQYF. In DNA form, the CDR3 reads TGCGCCAGCAGTGAGTCGTTGGTTCGCGGAGAGACCCAGTACTTC.

This rearrangement joins TRBV7-2 to TRBJ2-3; D call uncertain. The CDR3 is 16 residues long. With 4 bases removed from V and 3 bases from J, the gap between germline ends came to 17 bases. Germline V CDR1 and CDR2: SGHTA, FQGNSA. CDR3 bases: TGTGCCAGCAGCTCCTCACGAACCATACGGACAGATACGCAGTATTTT. Translated, it gives CASSSSRTIRTDTQYF.

The gene calls are TRBV14 and TRBJ2-7, with D maybe TRBD1 (7 bases). V was trimmed by 2 bases and J by 7 bases, leaving 18 bases between them. This CDR3 comprises 15 residues. Germline assignment: CDR1 SGHDN and CDR2 FVKESK. CDR3 protein: CASSQRQGLSLEQYF. CDR3 in DNA: TGTGCCAGCAGCCAACGACAGGGACTGAGTTTGGAGCAGTACTTC.

The CDR3 reads CASSPIYPNTGELFF. The DNA of the CDR3 is TGTGCCAGCAGTCCTATCTACCCGAACACCGGGGAGCTGTTTTTT. J is TRBJ2-2 and V is TRBV27; D is uncertain. The CDR3 extends over 15 amino acids. Germline V lookup: CDR1 MNHEY, CDR2 SMNVEV (reference sequence). The ends were cut back, 5 bases at V and 0 bases at J, with 10 bases in the middle.

J is TRBJ1-5 and V is TRBV3-1 (or the pseudogene TRBV3-2); TRBD1 matches 7 bases. CDR3 length: 16 residues. Germline trimming cut 2 bases from V and 6 bases from J; bases unmatched to any gene: 10. The V gene's germline CDR1 is LGHDT and CDR2 YNNKEL (reference sequence). CDR3 sequence: CASSQKGRGGVQPQHF. The CDR3 DNA is TGTGCCAGCAGCCAAAAGGGGAGAGGGGGCGTTCAGCCCCAGCATTTT.

The rearrangement joins TRBV6-2 or TRBV6-3 to TRBJ1-2, with unresolved D. Germline V CDR1 and CDR2: MNHEY, SVGEGT. Deletions cut 2 bases from V and 8 bases from J, with 12 bases between. The CDR3 loop spans 13 amino acids. This chain's CDR3 is CASSYPVYRGYTF. CDR3 DNA: TGTGCCAGCAGTTACCCGGTCTACCGGGGCTACACCTTC.

This chain uses TRBV14 with TRBJ1-6, with D perhaps matching TRBD1 (5 bases). V lost 8 bases, J lost 6 bases, and 11 bases lay in between. CDR3 size: 13 residues. Germline CDR1 reads SGHDN; CDR2 reads FVKESK. CDR3 protein: CASSTVGNSPLHF. The CDR3 DNA reads as TGTGCCAGCTCGACAGTGGGTAATTCACCCCTCCACTTT.

This chain links TRBV6-5 with TRBJ2-2; TRBD2 agrees at 12 bases. Trimming removed 6 bases from V and 4 bases from J; junction bases left unmatched: 3. This CDR3 comprises 15 residues. The germline V gene has CDR1 MNHEY and CDR2 SVGAGI. The CDR3 DNA reads as TGTGCCAGCAGCCTAGCGGGGGGGCCCACCGGGGAGCTGTTTTTT. Amino acids: CASSLAGGPTGELFF.

The rearrangement links TRBV6-5 to TRBJ2-1; TRBD1 is a possible D gene (6 bases). The CDR3 has 11 residues. In germline, CDR1 is MNHEY, CDR2 SVGAGI. V dropped 6 bases and J dropped 7 bases, with 7 bases sitting between them. The CDR3 DNA sequence: TGTGCCAGCAGAGGACAGAATGAGCAGTTCTTC. Protein product: CASRGQNEQFF.

This clone was observed once. This chain connects TRBV7-2 to TRBJ2-7; TRBD2 matches at 9 bases. With V trimmed by 1 base and J by 0 bases, 10 bases remained unmatched. Per germline, CDR1 SGHTA and CDR2 FQGNSA. This CDR3 spans 18 amino acids. Here the CDR3 reads CASSLGPRTSELSYEQYF. As DNA, the CDR3 is TGTGCCAGCAGCTTAGGTCCCCGGACTAGCGAACTCTCCTACGAGCAGTACTTC. The full variable domain, in which reference TRBV7-2 and TRBJ2-7 provide the parts outside the CDR3, is GAGVSQSPSNKVTEKGKDVELRCDPISGHTALYWYRQSLGQGLEFLIYFQGNSAPDKSGLPSDRFSAERTGGSVSTLTIQRTQQEDSAVYLCASSLGPRTSELSYEQYFGPGTRLTVT.

The sample holds a few counts of this clone. The gene calls are TRBV11-2 and TRBJ1-6; tentative D call: TRBD1 (6 bases). Trimming removed 6 bases at V and 8 bases at J, with 11 bases between. The CDR3 sequence is 13 residues long. CDR1 and CDR2 (germline): SGHAT, FQNNGV. The CDR3: CASRRGLDSPLHF. CDR3 bases: TGTGCCAGCAGAAGGGGGTTGGATTCACCCCTCCACTTT. Full variable domain (rest looked up from reference TRBV11-2 and TRBJ1-6): EAGVAQSPRYKIIEKRQSVAFWCNPISGHATLYWYQQILGQGPKLLIQFQNNGVVDDSQLPKDRFSAERLKGVDSTLKIQPAKLEDSAVYLCASRRGLDSPLHFGNGTRLTVT.

V is TRBV15 and J is TRBJ1-5; D uncertain. Germline V gene data show CDR1 as LNHNV and CDR2 as YYDKDF (reference sequence). The CDR3 has 12 residues. The ends were cut back, 7 bases at V and 2 bases at J, with 6 bases in the middle. The CDR3 bases are TGTGCCACCAACGCAGGCAATCAGCCCCAGCATTTT. Translating gives CATNAGNQPQHF.

V is TRBV28 and J is TRBJ2-7, with TRBD1 as a possible D gene (6 bases). V lost 3 bases and J lost 0, with 12 bases in between. Germline V CDR1 and CDR2: MDHEN, SYDVKM. The CDR3 is 15 residues long. The CDR3, as DNA: TGTGCCAGCAGTTTTTGGCAGGGGCTCTCCTACGAGCAGTACTTC. Its protein is CASSFWQGLSYEQYF. Filled out from reference TRBV28 and TRBJ2-7, the complete variable domain reads DVKVTQSSRYLVKRTGEKVFLECVQDMDHENMFWYRQDPGLGLRLIYFSYDVKMKEKGDIPEGYSVSREKKERFSLILESASTNQTSMYLCASSFWQGLSYEQYFGPGTRLTVT.

A single count supports this clone. This rearrangement joins TRBV4-2 to TRBJ1-2; possibly TRBD1 for D (5 bases). The CDR3 runs to 12 residues. CDR1 LGHNA and CDR2 YNFKEQ come from the germline V gene. V was shortened by 0 bases and J by 8 bases, with 7 bases between the two germline ends. The CDR3 coding sequence is TGTGCCAGCAGCCAAGAGGAGGGGGGCTACACCTTC. Protein product: CASSQEEGGYTF.

The CDR3 spells CASSFSEPYEQYF. The CDR3 region has the DNA TGCGCCAGCAGCTTTAGCGAACCCTACGAGCAGTACTTC. V gene TRBV5-1 combines with J gene TRBJ2-7, with TRBD2 as a possible D gene (5 bases). CDR3 size: 13 residues. Trimming took off 2 bases at V and 2 bases at J, with 8 bases between the two ends. The germline V gene has CDR1 SGHRS and CDR2 YFSETQ.

This rearrangement joins TRBV6-5 to TRBJ2-1; 9 positions match TRBD1. Unmatched junction bases numbered 10, after V lost 6 bases and J lost 7 bases. The CDR3 covers 15 residues. CDR1 is MNHEY and CDR2 is SVGAGI in the germline V gene. CDR3: CASRTTGGIWNEQFF. DNA of the CDR3: TGTGCCAGCAGGACCACAGGGGGCATCTGGAATGAGCAGTTCTTC.

This clone showed up just a few times. The chain combines TRBV12-3 or TRBV12-4 with TRBJ1-2; a weak D match, TRBD1 (5 bases). V lost 5 bases and J 8 bases, leaving 12 bases between the germline ends. CDR3 length equals 12 residues. DNA of the CDR3: TGTGCCAGCAGTCCGGGGACTGAAGGCTACACCTTC. Residues: CASSPGTEGYTF.

The rearrangement joins TRBV18 to TRBJ1-1, with 7 bases identical to TRBD1. CDR1 KGHSH and CDR2 LQKENI come from the germline V gene. This CDR3 has 16 amino acids. After removal of 2 bases from V and 2 bases from J, the junction contained 8 bases not matched to a gene. The CDR3 coding sequence is TGTGCCAGCTCACCATTAATGGCAGGGGGAAACACTGAAGCTTTCTTT. Translating gives CASSPLMAGGNTEAFF.

The DNA for the CDR3 is TGTGCCAGCAGCACCCAGACAGGGGGCGCCCCCGGGGAGCTGTTTTTT. It yields the protein CASSTQTGGAPGELFF. This sequence joins TRBV7-9 and TRBJ2-2; 10 bases match TRBD1. Germline V gene lookup returns CDR1 SEHNR and CDR2 FQNEAQ (reference sequence). The CDR3 extends over 16 amino acids. The V gene end was trimmed by 5 bases and the J gene end by 6 bases; junction bases not matched to a gene: 9.

This clone showed up just a few times. The chain is built from TRBV9 and TRBJ1-6; no reliable D call. Germline CDR1 reads SGDLS; CDR2 reads YYNGEE. V gave up 0 bases and J gave up 8 bases, with 12 bases separating them. The CDR3 sequence is 15 residues long. The CDR3 loop reads CASSVDEGLDSPLHF. DNA of the CDR3: TGTGCCAGCAGCGTAGATGAAGGACTGGATTCACCCCTCCACTTT.